The 14 T cell receptor beta chains given below trace back to one sample, sequenced in a study of blood T cell repertoires in COVID-19. The protocol was immunoSEQ multiplex PCR, while the TCRdb copy is restricted to in-frame clones and leaves out a portion. The sample contains roughly 190,000 clones, approximately 90% of which appear only once. The sample consisted of PBMCs or T cells enriched from blood (not recorded which). The receptors stem from a woman between 40 and 55 years old in a cohort exposed to, infected with or recovered from COVID-19 (not recorded which).

The chain carries TRBV11-2 and TRBJ1-1; 7 bases fit TRBD1. V lost 6 bases, J lost 1 base, and 11 bases stayed unmatched. The CDR3 runs to 16 residues. Germline assignment: CDR1 SGHAT and CDR2 FQNNGV. CDR3 in DNA: TGTGCCAGCAGTCATTACTACGACAGGGCGAACACTGAAGCTTTCTTT. Residues: CASSHYYDRANTEAFF.

This rearrangement joins TRBV7-9 to TRBJ1-1; D possibly corresponds to TRBD1 (5 bases). With 5 bases removed from V and 4 bases from J, the gap between germline ends came to 17 bases. In germline, CDR1 is SEHNR, CDR2 FQNEAQ (reference sequence). This CDR3 has 15 residues. CDR3 in amino acids: CASSAARTGGTEAFF. The CDR3 coding sequence is TGTGCCAGCAGCGCAGCCCGTACGGGGGGCACTGAAGCTTTCTTT. Variable domain in full (rest from reference TRBV7-9 and TRBJ1-1): DTGVSQNPRHKITKRGQNVTFRCDPISEHNRLYWYRQTLGQGPEFLTYFQNEAQLEKSRLLSDRFSAERPKGSFSTLEIQRTEQGDSAMYLCASSAARTGGTEAFFGQGTRLTVV.

The chain has TRBV6-1 and TRBJ1-6; D remains unclear. The germline V gene encodes CDR1 MNHNS and CDR2 SASEGT. V lost 1 base, J lost 7 bases, and 17 bases lay in between. The CDR3 contains 17 residues. CDR3 DNA: TGTGCCAGCAGTGAAGAGGCAGCGACTTTTACAAATTCACCCCTCCACTTT. Translation: CASSEEAATFTNSPLHF.

This clone was detected once. The chain couples TRBV29-1 to TRBJ2-1; TRBD1 aligns across 7 bases. The V segment lost 8 bases and the J segment 3 bases; nucleotides outside the gene matches: 13. Germline-derived CDR1 and CDR2 are SQVTM and ANQGSEA. There are 15 residues in the CDR3. CDR3 protein: CSSVGYRDSYNEQFF. CDR3 DNA sequence: TGCAGCAGCGTTGGGTACCGGGACAGCTACAATGAGCAGTTCTTC.

The V call is TRBV3-1 (or the pseudogene TRBV3-2), the J call TRBJ2-5, with D possibly matching TRBD1 (6 bases). Germline values: CDR1 LGHDT, CDR2 YNNKEL (reference sequence). The CDR3 consists of 15 residues. Trimming pared 2 bases from V and 5 bases from J, leaving 15 bases between. Here the CDR3 DNA reads TGTGCCAGCAGCCAATTCAGCAGGGGCGTCGAGACCCAGTACTTC. It translates to CASSQFSRGVETQYF.

The chain employs TRBV7-2 and TRBJ2-5, with TRBD2 matching 11 bases. The germline CDR1 and CDR2 sequences are SGHTA and FQGNSA. This CDR3 comprises 16 residues. Unmatched junction bases numbered 4, after V lost 2 bases and J lost 2 bases. For the CDR3, the DNA is TGTGCCAGCAGCTTATGGCTAGCGGGGGGACAAGAGACCCAGTACTTC. This translates into CASSLWLAGGQETQYF. The whole variable domain, remainder taken from reference TRBV7-2 and TRBJ2-5, is GAGVSQSPSNKVTEKGKDVELRCDPISGHTALYWYRQSLGQGLEFLIYFQGNSAPDKSGLPSDRFSAERTGGSVSTLTIQRTQQEDSAVYLCASSLWLAGGQETQYFGPGTRLLVL.

This chain joins TRBV7-2 and TRBJ2-3; the match to TRBD2 covers 13 bases. The CDR3 is made up of 17 amino acids. Germline CDR1 is SGHTA and CDR2 is FQGNSA. V lost 5 bases to trimming and J lost 2 bases; unmatched junction nucleotides: 7. CDR3 in amino acids: CASSEGLAGSTTDTQYF. CDR3 in DNA: TGTGCCAGCAGCGAGGGACTAGCGGGGTCGACCACAGATACGCAGTATTTT.

V is TRBV5-1 and J is TRBJ1-1, with TRBD1 matching over 11 bases. Losses at the gene ends were 3 bases for V and 1 base for J; bases not matched to a gene: 5. The CDR3 is 16 residues long. From germline, CDR1 is SGHRS and CDR2 YFSETQ. Here the CDR3 reads CASSSGQGAPNTEAFF. CDR3 nucleotides: TGCGCCAGCAGCTCAGGACAGGGGGCACCGAACACTGAAGCTTTCTTT.

The chain has TRBV9 and TRBJ2-2, with TRBD1 identical over 7 bases. The germline gives CDR1 SGDLS, CDR2 YYNGEE. Unmatched junction bases numbered 8, after V lost 5 bases and J lost 4 bases. CDR3 size: 15 residues. Written as DNA, the CDR3 is TGTGCCAGCAGTGTCCGGGACAGAGTCACCGGGGAGCTGTTTTTT. Translated: CASSVRDRVTGELFF.

This clone has just one count. This rearrangement joins TRBV5-4 to TRBJ2-5; tentative D call: TRBD2 (5 bases). There are 14 residues in the CDR3. Trimming shortened V by 3 bases and J by 7 bases, and 16 bases separated the two germline ends. Germline V gene data show CDR1 as SGHNT and CDR2 as YYREEE (reference sequence). The CDR3 reads CASSSVDSWGTQYF. The DNA for the CDR3 is TGTGCCAGCAGCTCCGTGGACTCCTGGGGGACCCAGTACTTC. Full variable domain (missing parts from reference TRBV5-4 and TRBJ2-5): ETGVTQSPTHLIKTRGQQVTLRCSSQSGHNTVSWYQQALGQGPQFIFQYYREEENGRGNFPPRFSGLQFPNYSSELNVNALELDDSALYLCASSSVDSWGTQYFGPGTRLLVL.

This clone came up once. The chain employs TRBV2 and TRBJ2-7; TRBD2 matches at 10 bases. CDR1 is SNHLY and CDR2 is FYNNEI in the germline V gene. V lost 3 bases, J lost 2 bases, and 4 bases stayed unmatched. The CDR3 is 15 amino acids. CDR3 nucleotide sequence: TGTGCCAGCAGTGATCTAGCGGGGGAGACCTACGAGCAGTACTTC. Its translation is CASSDLAGETYEQYF.

The chain joins TRBV5-8 to TRBJ2-1, with D perhaps TRBD2 (6 bases). CDR1 and CDR2 from the germline V gene are SGHTS and YDEGEE. Trimming removed 3 bases at V and 2 bases at J, with 12 bases between. This CDR3 comprises 15 residues. The CDR3 nucleotides read TGTGCCAGCAGCTGGGGGACTGGACCCTACAATGAGCAGTTCTTC. As protein: CASSWGTGPYNEQFF. Together with reference TRBV5-8 and TRBJ2-1, the CDR3 gives the full variable domain: EAGVTQSPTHLIKTRGQQATLRCSPISGHTSVYWYQQALGLGLQFLLWYDEGEERNRGNFPPRFSGRQFPNYSSELNVNALELEDSALYLCASSWGTGPYNEQFFGPGTRLTVL.

This clone has just one count. The chain carries TRBV5-5 and TRBJ2-2, with 7 bases identical to TRBD1. V shed 4 bases, J shed 4 bases, and the junction held 10 bases outside the gene matches. The CDR3 contains 16 residues. Per germline, CDR1 SGHKS and CDR2 YYEKEE (reference sequence). The CDR3 sequence is CASSPRQGRGTGELFF. DNA for the CDR3: TGTGCCAGCAGCCCGAGACAGGGTAGGGGCACCGGGGAGCTGTTTTTT.

The gene calls are TRBV3-1 (or the pseudogene TRBV3-2) and TRBJ1-2, with 7 bases that match TRBD1. This CDR3 is built from 16 residues. Germline-derived CDR1 and CDR2 are LGHDT and YNNKEL (reference sequence). The V gene end was trimmed by 0 bases and the J gene end by 1 base; junction bases not matched to a gene: 5. This chain's CDR3 is CASSQDRDSGNYGYTF. The CDR3 DNA sequence: TGTGCCAGCAGCCAAGATCGGGACAGTGGTAACTATGGCTACACCTTC.